What follows are 10 T cell receptor beta chains derived from one specimen sequenced in a study of blood T cells in healthy people across ages. Through a sample-barcoded 5' primer and a J-beta primer mix, a second PCR was run for roughly 7 to 12 cycles. TCRdb redid the calling of the 5' RACE reads with MiXCR, one entry per CDR3 protein. The sample carries over a million distinct CDR3 sequences, roughly 45% recorded once. Sequenced: blood. The receptors here all came from a woman aged 55-75 years in good health.

In this sample, this clonotype turned up a few times. This chain connects TRBV5-1 to TRBJ2-1, with 7 bases that match TRBD2. This CDR3 comprises 13 residues. Per the germline V gene, CDR1 is SGHRS and CDR2 is YFSETQ. Germline trimming cut 4 bases from V and 6 bases from J; bases unmatched to any gene: 4. The DNA of the CDR3 is TGCGCCAGCAGCGTGGGGACTACCAATGAGCAGTTCTTC. Protein product: CASSVGTTNEQFF.

This clonotype was seen only a few times. This rearrangement joins TRBV6-5 to TRBJ1-6, with D perhaps matching TRBD1 (5 bases). The CDR3 has 15 amino acids. Deletions cut 5 bases from V and 11 bases from J, with 19 bases between. From germline, CDR1 is MNHEY and CDR2 SVGAGI. CDR3 DNA sequence: TGTGCCAGCAGTCCCGGGACCCGGAACTTTACACCCCTCCACTTT. This codes for CASSPGTRNFTPLHF.

This clonotype appeared a few times. CDR3: CASSYSPEAGYASSYEQYF. The CDR3 DNA sequence: TGTGCCAGCAGTTACTCACCGGAGGCAGGGTATGCGAGCTCCTACGAGCAGTACTTC. The chain recombines TRBV6-2 or TRBV6-3 with TRBJ2-7; possibly TRBD1 or TRBD2 for D (5 bases each). CDR1 is MNHEY, CDR2 SVGEGT, per germline. The length of the CDR3 is 19 residues. V was trimmed by 0 bases and J by 0 bases, leaving 21 bases between them.

This clonotype has only a few counts. The V call is TRBV20-1, the J call TRBJ2-5; perhaps TRBD2 as D (5 bases). This CDR3 contains 10 residues. Between the trimmed V and J ends, which lost 8 bases and 4 bases, there was a span of 8 bases. CDR1 and CDR2 (germline): DFQATT, SNEGSKA (reference sequence). The CDR3 loop reads CSQGRETQYF. DNA of the CDR3: TGCAGTCAAGGGAGAGAGACCCAGTACTTC.

The J gene is TRBJ1-1, the V gene TRBV20-1, with TRBD1 identical over 10 bases. CDR1 is DFQATT and CDR2 is SNEGSKA in the germline V gene (reference sequence). The CDR3 contains 16 residues. V was clipped by 3 bases and J by 2 bases; unmatched bases: 9. The DNA for the CDR3 is TGCAGTGCTAGCGTCCCCGGGACAGGGGACAACACTGAAGCTTTCTTT. Encoded protein: CSASVPGTGDNTEAFF.

The chain has TRBV4-1 and TRBJ2-7; 11 positions agree with TRBD1. Germline V gives CDR1 MGHRA, CDR2 YSYEKL. The CDR3 is 15 residues long. V lost 0 bases to trimming and J lost 3 bases; unmatched junction nucleotides: 1. In DNA, the CDR3 is TGCGCCAGCAGCCAAGACGGGACAGGGGGCTACGAGCAGTACTTC. This translates into CASSQDGTGGYEQYF.

The chain recombines TRBV7-9 with TRBJ2-3; tentative D call: TRBD1 (6 bases). This CDR3 region has 13 residues. From germline, CDR1 is SEHNR and CDR2 FQNEAQ (reference sequence). Deletions cut 4 bases from V and 2 bases from J, with 7 bases between. In DNA form, the CDR3 reads TGTGCCAGCAGCTGGGACACCACAGATACGCAGTATTTT. Translating it yields CASSWDTTDTQYF.

The chain is built from TRBV12-5 and TRBJ1-1, with 7 bases aligning to TRBD1. The CDR3 is 13 amino acids. Germline V gene sequence: CDR1 LGHNT, CDR2 FRNRAP. V gave up 7 bases and J gave up 3 bases; unmatched junction bases: 5. CDR3 nucleotides: TGTGCTAGTGCCGAACAGGGGTACACTGAAGCTTTCTTT. Residues: CASAEQGYTEAFF.

This clonotype turned up a few times. In nucleotides, the CDR3 is TGTGCCAGTAGCCGGGAAGCTGGGGCCAACGTCCTGACTTTC. It translates to CASSREAGANVLTF. This chain joins TRBV19 and TRBJ2-6; the D gene is possibly TRBD2 (5 bases). Germline CDR1 reads LNHDA; CDR2 reads SQIVND (reference sequence). V lost 6 bases to trimming and J lost 2 bases, with 8 bases between them. This CDR3 is 14 amino acids long.

V usage is TRBV5-1 and J usage is TRBJ1-1; D gene uncertain. Germline values: CDR1 SGHRS, CDR2 YFSETQ. The CDR3 length is 14 residues. Deletions cut 4 bases from V and 4 bases from J, with 14 bases between. The CDR3 protein is CASSPLAGGTEAFF. DNA for the CDR3: TGCGCCAGCAGCCCCTTGGCGGGAGGCACTGAAGCTTTCTTT.